This entry is about one T cell receptor beta chain. This entry comes from a study of shared clonotypes between healthy human individuals. Overall study context: Each donor's CD8 memory used one plate, CD8 naive two, each CD4 subset three.

Caucasian adults residing in Nashville, Tennessee made up all the donors. The germline CDR1 and CDR2 sequences are SNHLY and FYNNEI. The CDR3 totals 15 residues. Deletions cut 2 bases from V and 4 bases from J, with 11 bases between. The method was immunoSEQ multiplex PCR; TCRdb's version includes in-frame clones alone and lacks a portion of them. The sample lists about 1.5 million clones, roughly 96% occurring once. This chain joins TRBV2 and TRBJ2-2, with no clear D. The sequence derives from a man aged 25 to 45 in good health. The sample was naive CD4+ T cells sorted from blood. Subset specified: CD45RA+ positively selected. The CDR3 region is CASSEMLTSTGELFF. CDR3 DNA sequence: TGTGCCAGCAGTGAAATGTTAACCAGCACCGGGGAGCTGTTTTTT.